This T cell receptor (beta chain) was found in a study of beta chain features in type 1 diabetes. Study-wide context: Cell yields, age and gender were similar between patients and healthy donors. General observations from the study: VDJ junctions from patients with type 1 diabetes contained fewer insertions and more deletions. Whatever favoring of shorter templates PCR might show would apply equally to patients and controls. Across all four CD4+ subsets, people with type 1 diabetes showed modestly shorter TCRB CDR3s.

Germline CDR1 is MGHRA and CDR2 is YSYEKL. The CDR3 covers 19 residues. J was trimmed by 6 bases and V by 0 bases; bases with no gene match: 13. Concerning this clone: The antigen is unknown.

The whole isolated RNA underwent reverse transcription, so sequencing captured expressed TCRB transcripts. Sequencing was performed with immunoSEQ multiplex PCR; in TCRdb, only in-frame clones are kept and a portion is missing. This table has hundreds of thousands of clones, around 15% appearing once. The TCR comes from a man younger than 45 in good health. The chain combines TRBV4-1 with TRBJ1-6; 8 nucleotides line up with TRBD1. Specimen: central memory CD4+ T cells from blood. CDR3 amino acids: CASSQDQRFGTGPNSPLHF. The CDR3 DNA follows: TGCGCCAGCAGCCAAGATCAGCGCTTCGGGACAGGCCCTAATTCACCCCTCCACTTT.